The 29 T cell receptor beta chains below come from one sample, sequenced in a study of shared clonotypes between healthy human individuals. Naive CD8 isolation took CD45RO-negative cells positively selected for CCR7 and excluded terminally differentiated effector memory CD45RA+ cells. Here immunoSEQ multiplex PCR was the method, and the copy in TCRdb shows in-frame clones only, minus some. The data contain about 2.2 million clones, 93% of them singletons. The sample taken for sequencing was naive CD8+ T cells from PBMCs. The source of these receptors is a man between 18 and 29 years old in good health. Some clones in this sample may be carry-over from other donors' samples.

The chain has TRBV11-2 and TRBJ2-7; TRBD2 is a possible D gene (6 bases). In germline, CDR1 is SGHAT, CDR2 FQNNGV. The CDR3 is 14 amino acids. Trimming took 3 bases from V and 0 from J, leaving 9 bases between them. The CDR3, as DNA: TGTGCCAGCAGCTTGAGGACTATCTCCTACGAGCAGTACTTC. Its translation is CASSLRTISYEQYF.

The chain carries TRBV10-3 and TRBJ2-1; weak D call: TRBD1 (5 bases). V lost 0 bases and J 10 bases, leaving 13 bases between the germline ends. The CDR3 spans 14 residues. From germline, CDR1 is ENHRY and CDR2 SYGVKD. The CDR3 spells CAISESSGPNEQFF. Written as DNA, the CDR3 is TGTGCCATCAGTGAGTCGTCAGGGCCAAACGAGCAGTTCTTC.

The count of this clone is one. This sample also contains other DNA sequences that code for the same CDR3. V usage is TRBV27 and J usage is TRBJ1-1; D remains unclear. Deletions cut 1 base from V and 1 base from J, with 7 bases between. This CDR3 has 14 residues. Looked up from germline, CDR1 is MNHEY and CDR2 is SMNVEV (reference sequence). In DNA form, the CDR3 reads TGTGCCAGCAGTTTATTGACGGCGAACACTGAAGCTTTCTTT. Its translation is CASSLLTANTEAFF.

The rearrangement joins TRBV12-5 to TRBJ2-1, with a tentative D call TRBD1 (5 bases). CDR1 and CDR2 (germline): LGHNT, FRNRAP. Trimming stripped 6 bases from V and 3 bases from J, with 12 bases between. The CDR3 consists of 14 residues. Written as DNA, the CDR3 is TGTGCTAGTGGGCTGCAGGGTAACTACAATGAGCAGTTCTTC. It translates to CASGLQGNYNEQFF.

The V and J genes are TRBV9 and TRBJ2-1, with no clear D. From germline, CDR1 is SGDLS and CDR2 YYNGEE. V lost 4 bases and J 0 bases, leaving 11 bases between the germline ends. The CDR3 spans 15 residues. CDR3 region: CASSKLNGSYNEQFF. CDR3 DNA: TGTGCCAGCAGCAAACTAAACGGCTCCTACAATGAGCAGTTCTTC.

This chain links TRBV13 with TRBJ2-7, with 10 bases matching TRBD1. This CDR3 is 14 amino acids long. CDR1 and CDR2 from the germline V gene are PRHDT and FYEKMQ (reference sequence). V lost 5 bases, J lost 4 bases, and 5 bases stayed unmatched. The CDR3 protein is CASSPGQGGYEQYF. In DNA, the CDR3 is TGTGCCAGCAGCCCAGGACAGGGGGGATACGAGCAGTACTTC.

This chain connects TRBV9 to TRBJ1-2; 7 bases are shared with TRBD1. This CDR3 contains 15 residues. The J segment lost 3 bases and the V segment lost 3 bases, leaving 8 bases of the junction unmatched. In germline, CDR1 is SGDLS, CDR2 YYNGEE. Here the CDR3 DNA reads TGTGCCAGCAGCGGGGAGGGGGCGCAGGACTATGGCTACACCTTC. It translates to CASSGEGAQDYGYTF.

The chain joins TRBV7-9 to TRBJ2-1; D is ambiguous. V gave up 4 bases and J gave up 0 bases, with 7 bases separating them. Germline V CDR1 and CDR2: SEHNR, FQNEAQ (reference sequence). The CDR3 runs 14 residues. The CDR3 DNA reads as TGTGCCAGCAGCTCCACTTTCTCCTACAATGAGCAGTTCTTC. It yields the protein CASSSTFSYNEQFF.

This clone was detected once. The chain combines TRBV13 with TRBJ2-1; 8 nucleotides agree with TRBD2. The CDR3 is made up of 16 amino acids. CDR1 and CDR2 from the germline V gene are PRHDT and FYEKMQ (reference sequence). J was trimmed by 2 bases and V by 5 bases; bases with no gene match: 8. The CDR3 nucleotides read TGTGCCAGCAGCCCCCAGCGGGAGCAAACCTACAATGAGCAGTTCTTC. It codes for CASSPQREQTYNEQFF.

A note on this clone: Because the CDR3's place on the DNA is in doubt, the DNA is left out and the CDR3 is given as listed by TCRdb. The CDR3 spells CASSFGLGTGLLFF. V is TRBV7-6 and J is TRBJ2-2. From its first to its last residue, the CDR3 has 14 amino acids. The germline gives CDR1 SGHVS, CDR2 FNYEAQ.

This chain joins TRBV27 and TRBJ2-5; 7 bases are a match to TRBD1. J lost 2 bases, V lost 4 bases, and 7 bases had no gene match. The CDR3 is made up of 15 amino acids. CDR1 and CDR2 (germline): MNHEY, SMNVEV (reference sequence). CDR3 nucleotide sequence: TGTGCCAGCAGTTCTCCCGGGACAGAACAAGAGACCCAGTACTTC. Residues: CASSSPGTEQETQYF.

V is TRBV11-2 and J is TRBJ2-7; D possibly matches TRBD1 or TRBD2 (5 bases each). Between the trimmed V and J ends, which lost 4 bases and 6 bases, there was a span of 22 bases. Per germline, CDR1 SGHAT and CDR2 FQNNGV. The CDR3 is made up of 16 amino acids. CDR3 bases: TGTGCCAGCAGCTCCCTGATGCGTGTGGGGGTAGGCGAGCAGTACTTC. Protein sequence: CASSSLMRVGVGEQYF.

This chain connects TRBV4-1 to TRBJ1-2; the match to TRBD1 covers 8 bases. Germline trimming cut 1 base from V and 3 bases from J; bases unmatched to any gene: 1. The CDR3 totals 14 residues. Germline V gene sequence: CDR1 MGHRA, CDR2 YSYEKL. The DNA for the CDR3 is TGCGCCAGCAGCCAAGCGACAGGGGACTATGGCTACACCTTC. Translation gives CASSQATGDYGYTF.

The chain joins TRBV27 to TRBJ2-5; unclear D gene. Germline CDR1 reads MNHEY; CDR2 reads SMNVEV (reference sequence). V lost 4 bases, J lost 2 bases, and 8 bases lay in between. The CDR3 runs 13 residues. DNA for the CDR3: TGTGCCAGCAGTTCGTGGGATCAAGAGACCCAGTACTTC. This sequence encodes CASSSWDQETQYF.

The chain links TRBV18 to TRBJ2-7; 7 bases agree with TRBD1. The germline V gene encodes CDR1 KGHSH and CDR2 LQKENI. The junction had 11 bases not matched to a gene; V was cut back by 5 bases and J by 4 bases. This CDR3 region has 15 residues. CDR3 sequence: CASSARQGRTYEQYF. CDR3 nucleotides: TGTGCCAGCTCAGCGCGACAGGGAAGGACGTACGAGCAGTACTTC.

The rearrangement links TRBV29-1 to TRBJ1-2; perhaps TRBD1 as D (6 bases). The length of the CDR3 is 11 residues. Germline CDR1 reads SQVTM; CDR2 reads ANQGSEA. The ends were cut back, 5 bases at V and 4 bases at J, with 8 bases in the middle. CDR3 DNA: TGCAGCGTTCAGGGGCTCTATGGCTACACCTTC. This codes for CSVQGLYGYTF.

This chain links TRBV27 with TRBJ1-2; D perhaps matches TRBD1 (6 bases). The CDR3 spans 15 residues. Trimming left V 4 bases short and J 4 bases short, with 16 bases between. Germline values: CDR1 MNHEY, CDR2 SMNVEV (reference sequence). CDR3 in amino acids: CASSSGQIPSYGYTF. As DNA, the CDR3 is TGTGCCAGCAGTTCAGGACAGATACCAAGCTATGGCTACACCTTC.

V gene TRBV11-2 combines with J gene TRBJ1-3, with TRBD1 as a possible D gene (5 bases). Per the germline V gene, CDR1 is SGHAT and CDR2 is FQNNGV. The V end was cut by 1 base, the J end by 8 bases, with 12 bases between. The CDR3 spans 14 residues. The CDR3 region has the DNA TGTGCCAGCAGCTTAGGACAGCCAGGAGACACCATATATTTT. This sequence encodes CASSLGQPGDTIYF.

Here the CDR3 DNA reads TGTGCCAGCAGTGACAGAACCTCTGGAAACACCATATATTTT. Encoded protein: CASSDRTSGNTIYF. The rearrangement joins TRBV2 to TRBJ1-3, with unresolved D. V lost 3 bases to trimming and J lost 0 bases, with 6 bases between them. CDR3 size: 14 residues. Per the germline V gene, CDR1 is SNHLY and CDR2 is FYNNEI.

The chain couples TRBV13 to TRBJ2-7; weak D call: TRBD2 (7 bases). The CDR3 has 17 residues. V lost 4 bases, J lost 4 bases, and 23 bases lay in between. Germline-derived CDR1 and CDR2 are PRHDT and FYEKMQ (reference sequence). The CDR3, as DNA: TGTGCCAGCAGCTCAACAGGGCCACTAGCGACTATGTACGAGCAGTACTTC. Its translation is CASSSTGPLATMYEQYF.

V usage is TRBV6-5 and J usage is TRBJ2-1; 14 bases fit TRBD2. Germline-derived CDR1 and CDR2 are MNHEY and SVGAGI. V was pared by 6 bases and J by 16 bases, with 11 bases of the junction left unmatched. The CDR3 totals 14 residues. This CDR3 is CASSPGLAGVRGFF. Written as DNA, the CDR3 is TGTGCCAGCAGCCCGGGACTAGCGGGAGTAAGAGGATTCTTC.

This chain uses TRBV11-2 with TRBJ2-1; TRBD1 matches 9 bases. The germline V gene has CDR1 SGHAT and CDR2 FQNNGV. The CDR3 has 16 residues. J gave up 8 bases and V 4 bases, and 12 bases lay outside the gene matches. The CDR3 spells CASSSGQGRKRDEQFF. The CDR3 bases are TGTGCCAGCAGCTCGGGACAGGGAAGGAAGAGGGATGAGCAGTTCTTC.

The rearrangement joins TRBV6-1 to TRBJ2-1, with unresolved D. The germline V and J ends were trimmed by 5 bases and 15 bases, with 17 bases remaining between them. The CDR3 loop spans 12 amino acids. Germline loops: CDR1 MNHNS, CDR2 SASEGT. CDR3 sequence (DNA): TGTGCCAGCAGTCCTAGGGCCTCCGTTCGGTTCTTC. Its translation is CASSPRASVRFF.

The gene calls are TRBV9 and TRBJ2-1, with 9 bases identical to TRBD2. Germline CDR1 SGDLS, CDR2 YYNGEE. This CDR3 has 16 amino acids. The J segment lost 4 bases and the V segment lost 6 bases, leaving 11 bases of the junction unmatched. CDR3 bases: TGTGCCAGCAACCCCCAAGCTAGCGGGGAATACAATGAGCAGTTCTTC. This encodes CASNPQASGEYNEQFF.

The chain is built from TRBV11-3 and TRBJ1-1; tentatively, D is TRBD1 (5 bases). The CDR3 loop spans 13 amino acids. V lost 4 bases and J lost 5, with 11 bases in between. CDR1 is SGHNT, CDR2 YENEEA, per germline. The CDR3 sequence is CASSWAGGTEAFF. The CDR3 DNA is TGTGCCAGCAGCTGGGCGGGGGGGACTGAAGCTTTCTTT.

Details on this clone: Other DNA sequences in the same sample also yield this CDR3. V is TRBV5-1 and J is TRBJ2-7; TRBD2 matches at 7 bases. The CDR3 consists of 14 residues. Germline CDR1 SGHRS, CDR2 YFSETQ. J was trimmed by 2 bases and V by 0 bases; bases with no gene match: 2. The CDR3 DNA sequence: TGCGCCAGCAGCTTGGGGAGCGGGGCCTACGAGCAGTACTTC. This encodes CASSLGSGAYEQYF.

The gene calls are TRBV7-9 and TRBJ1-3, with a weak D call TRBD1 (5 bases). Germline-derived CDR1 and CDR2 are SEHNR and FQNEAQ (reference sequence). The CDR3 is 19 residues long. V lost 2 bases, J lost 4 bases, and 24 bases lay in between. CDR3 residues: CASSLRITGGTPSGNTIYF. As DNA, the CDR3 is TGTGCCAGCAGCTTACGGATCACAGGCGGCACCCCCTCCGGAAACACCATATATTTT.

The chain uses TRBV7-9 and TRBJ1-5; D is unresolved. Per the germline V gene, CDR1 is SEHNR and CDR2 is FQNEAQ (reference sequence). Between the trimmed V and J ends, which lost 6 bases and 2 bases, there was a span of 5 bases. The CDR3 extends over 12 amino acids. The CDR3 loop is CASRGGNQPQHF. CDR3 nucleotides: TGTGCCAGCAGGGGTGGCAATCAGCCCCAGCATTTT.

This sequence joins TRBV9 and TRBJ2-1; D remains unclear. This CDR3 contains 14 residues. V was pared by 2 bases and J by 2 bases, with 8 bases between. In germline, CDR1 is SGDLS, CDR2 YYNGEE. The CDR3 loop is CASSVGRAYNEQFF. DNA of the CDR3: TGTGCCAGCAGCGTTGGCAGAGCCTACAATGAGCAGTTCTTC.